A selection of T cell receptor beta chains follows, all from one sample in a study of blood T cell repertoires in COVID-19. The data were produced by immunoSEQ multiplex PCR, yet TCRdb's version contains in-frame clones alone and is incomplete. In the table there are fewer than 350,000 clones, 88% of which are singletons. The sequenced material came from peripheral blood. The receptor source for this set is a man between 18 and 29 years old with active or convalescent COVID-19. CDR3s include the opening cysteine and the closing phenylalanine or tryptophan. D genes are given only for firm matches. The size entry is marked missing in some rows and otherwise reads once, few, many or a size class.

TRBD1 | TRBJ1-1 | . | TRBV18 | TGTGCCAGCTCACCCGGGACAGGGGGCCAACTGAACACTGAAGCTTTCTTT | CASSPGTGGQLNTEAFF
TRBD2 | TRBJ2-1 | . | TRBV5-1 | TGCGCCAGCAGAGGCCTGTTTGGGGAGCGGGGATCCTACAATGAGCAGTTCTTC | CASRGLFGERGSYNEQFF
. | TRBJ1-1 | . | TRBV6-1 | TGTGCCAGCAGTGAAGCTAACTCAGGGTGGAGCACTGAAGCTTTCTTT | CASSEANSGWSTEAFF
TRBD2 | TRBJ2-7 | . | TRBV27 | TGTGCCAGCAGTCCCCTCGGGGGGGCGGGTCCCGAGCAGTACTTC | CASSPLGGAGPEQYF
TRBD2 | TRBJ2-1 | . | TRBV6-4 | TGTGCCAGCAGTTTAGCGGGGGGGCAGAATGAGCAGTTCTTC | CASSLAGGQNEQFF
TRBD1 | TRBJ2-2 | once | TRBV18 | TGTGCCAGCTCACCACTTCAGAACAGGGGCCGGGAGCTGTTTTTT | CASSPLQNRGRELFF
TRBD1 | TRBJ1-2 | . | TRBV6-5 | TGTGCCAGCTATGGGACAGGGGGCTCTGGCTACACCTTC | CASYGTGGSGYTF
. | TRBJ1-2 | . | TRBV10-3 | TGTGCCATCAGTGAGCCGGGTACAGGACGGCCAACTAACTATGGCTACACCTTC | CAISEPGTGRPTNYGYTF
. | TRBJ2-1 | . | TRBV15 | TGTGCCACCAGCAGAGATAGTAGTGAGCAGTTCTTC | CATSRDSSEQFF
TRBD1 | TRBJ2-7 | . | TRBV6-5 | TGTGCCAGCAGTTACTCGTTGAGGGGGCGGACCTACGAGCAGTACTTC | CASSYSLRGRTYEQYF
. | TRBJ1-2 | once | TRBV2 | TGTGCCAGCAGTGAAGGTCGCGTTCTCAACTATGGCTACACCTTC | CASSEGRVLNYGYTF
. | TRBJ2-2 | . | TRBV5-6 | TGTGCCAGCAGCTTACCCAGTATCGGGGAGCTGTTTTTT | CASSLPSIGELFF
TRBD1 | TRBJ1-2 | . | TRBV12-3/TRBV12-4 | TGTGCCAGCAGCAGGGGACAGGGAAATGGCTACACCTTC | CASSRGQGNGYTF
. | TRBJ1-2 | . | TRBV5-8 | TGTGCCAGCAGCTTCCAGGGTGGGTTCGCTAACTATGGCTACACCTTC | CASSFQGGFANYGYTF
TRBD2 | TRBJ2-1 | . | TRBV11-2 | TGTGCCAGCAGCTTGGCTAGCGGGGGGAGTGAGCAGTTCTTC | CASSLASGGSEQFF
. | TRBJ2-7 | . | TRBV4-3 | TGCGCCAGCAGCACCCGACTGGGTAGCTCCTACGAGCAGTACTTC | CASSTRLGSSYEQYF
TRBD1 | TRBJ2-1 | . | TRBV5-4 | TGTGCCAGCAGTAGAGACAGGGACAATGAGCAGTTCTTC | CASSRDRDNEQFF
. | TRBJ2-1 | . | TRBV2 | TGTGCCAGCATGTACGGGGACAATGAGCAGTTCTTC | CASMYGDNEQFF
. | TRBJ1-1 | . | TRBV10-1 | TGCGCCAGCAGTGAGTCGATGGGCCAGGTGGACACTGAAGCTTTCTTT | CASSESMGQVDTEAFF
. | TRBJ1-2 | . | TRBV19 | TGTGCCAGTAGTATTTCCTCGTCTAACTATGGCTACACCTTC | CASSISSSNYGYTF
TRBD2 | TRBJ2-1 | . | TRBV10-1 | TGCGCCAGCAGTGGTACTAGCGGGGGGATAAAGGTGGACCCACTAACCTACAATGAGCAGTTCTTC | CASSGTSGGIKVDPLTYNEQFF
TRBD1 | TRBJ2-3 | . | TRBV9 | TGTGCCAGCAGCGTAGCGTGGACAGGGGGCGCAGATACGCAGTATTTT | CASSVAWTGGADTQYF
. | TRBJ1-2 | . | TRBV6-1 | TGTGCCAGCAGTGAGTCCCAGGGCCGGGATGGCTACACCTTC | CASSESQGRDGYTF
TRBD2 | TRBJ2-7 | . | TRBV4-3 | TGCGCCAGCAGCCAAGGGACTTTTGCGGGGGAGGAGTACGAGCAGTACTTC | CASSQGTFAGEEYEQYF
. | TRBJ2-7 | . | TRBV4-1 | TGCGCCAGCAGCCAAGGGACTGGCACCTACGAGCAGTACTTC | CASSQGTGTYEQYF
. | TRBJ1-2 | . | TRBV9 | TGTGCCAGCACCAACAGGGCTGGCTACACCTTC | CASTNRAGYTF
TRBD1 | TRBJ1-2 | . | TRBV4-3 | TGCGCCAGCAGCCAAGATCCGCGGGACAGGGGGCTCCTCACCTTC | CASSQDPRDRGLLTF
TRBD1 | TRBJ1-5 | few | TRBV4-1 | TGCGCCAGCAGCGTAGGGGGCGCGGATCAGCCCCAGCATTTT | CASSVGGADQPQHF
. | TRBJ1-3 | once | TRBV18 | TGTGCCAGCTCACCACAGCTTTCTCCTGGAAACACCATATATTTT | CASSPQLSPGNTIYF
. | TRBJ2-7 | . | TRBV10-3 | TGTGCCATCAGTCTTCGAACAGGGTTTGGAAGGACCTACGAGCAGTACTTC | CAISLRTGFGRTYEQYF
. | TRBJ2-7 | once | TRBV18 | TGTGCCAGCTCACCTGGCAGTGGCAACGAGCAGTACTTC | CASSPGSGNEQYF
. | TRBJ2-7 | . | TRBV4-1 | TGCGCCAGCAGCCGTGCCGGGAGCTCCTACGAGCAGTACTTC | CASSRAGSSYEQYF
TRBD2 | TRBJ2-1 | . | TRBV6-5 | TGTGCCAGCAGTTACCTCCTAGCGGGGGGCCCCAGTGTGCAGTTCTTC | CASSYLLAGGPSVQFF
TRBD1 | TRBJ1-1 | . | TRBV10-3 | TGTGCCATCAGTGAGTCGGGGGACAGGATGAACACTGAAGCTTTCTTT | CAISESGDRMNTEAFF
. | TRBJ2-1 | . | TRBV5-6 | TGTGCCAGCAGCGAGGGGGTGCCCGGGACCCAGTTCTTC | CASSEGVPGTQFF
. | TRBJ2-5 | . | TRBV7-9 | TGTGCCAGCAGCTTAGGAGACAAATCCCAAGAGACCCAGTACTTC | CASSLGDKSQETQYF
. | TRBJ2-3 | once | TRBV9 | TGTGCCAGCAGCTTCAGACTAGTTGATACGCAGTATTTT | CASSFRLVDTQYF
TRBD1 | TRBJ2-2 | . | TRBV7-9 | TGTGCCAGCCCCCGAAATGACAGGGGGCCCCTCCCTGGGGAGCTGTTTTTT | CASPRNDRGPLPGELFF
. | TRBJ2-1 | . | TRBV4-1 | TGCGCCAGCAGCCAAGGGGTCGGGTACTACAATGAGCAGTTCTTC | CASSQGVGYYNEQFF
. | TRBJ1-2 | once | TRBV5-6 | TGTGCCAGCAGCTTGGTACCTTGGCGACAGCGATCCTATGGCTACACCTTC | CASSLVPWRQRSYGYTF
. | TRBJ2-6 | . | TRBV6-5 | TGTGCCAGCAGTTACCGAACAGGGTTTGGGGCCAACGTCCTGACTTTC | CASSYRTGFGANVLTF
. | TRBJ1-2 | . | TRBV11-2 | TGTGCCAGCAGCTCCCCAAAGGCAGGGGCCTATGGCTACACCTTC | CASSSPKAGAYGYTF
. | TRBJ1-3 | . | TRBV5-1 | TGCGCCAGCAGCTTGAGGGGGAACTCTGGAAACACCATATATTTT | CASSLRGNSGNTIYF
TRBD1 | TRBJ1-2 | once | TRBV6-5 | TGTGCCAGCAGGACAGGGGTCGGCTACACCTTC | CASRTGVGYTF
. | TRBJ2-2 | . | TRBV9 | TGTGCCAGCAGCAACCTGGAGCCGAGAATAGCCGGGGAGCTGTTTTTT | CASSNLEPRIAGELFF
. | TRBJ1-1 | . | TRBV19 | TGTGCCAGTAGTGGCGCTCAGGGGAACACTGAAGCTTTCTTT | CASSGAQGNTEAFF
TRBD1 | TRBJ1-2 | . | TRBV14 | TGTGCCAGCAGCCGAAATGACAGGGGCTACTATGGCTACACCTTC | CASSRNDRGYYGYTF
. | TRBJ1-5 | . | TRBV19 | TGTGCCAGTAGTACCCGCTACAGGGACAGCAATCAGCCCCAGCATTTT | CASSTRYRDSNQPQHF